One and the same sample provided the 24 T cell receptor beta chains below, sequenced in a study of T cells in Graves' hyperthyroidism and ophthalmopathy. RNA transcripts yielded amplified TCR beta CDR3 regions. HTBI primers were used for first-round RT-PCR of the TCR CDR3. TCRdb reanalysed the multiplex PCR reads using MiXCR and keeps one entry per CDR3 protein. The table has a few hundred thousand distinct CDR3 sequences, about 43% seen once. The material sequenced was peripheral blood or thyroid tissue (not recorded which). These TCRs come from a woman younger than 35 with Graves' hyperthyroidism.

This clonotype was observed at least ten times. The chain couples TRBV14 to TRBJ2-1; no reliable D call. This CDR3 is built from 14 residues. From germline, CDR1 is SGHDN and CDR2 FVKESK. V lost 0 bases and J 4 bases, leaving 7 bases between the germline ends. The CDR3 DNA reads as TGTGCCAGCAGCCAAGACTCTAATTACAATGAGCAGTTCTTC. It is translated as CASSQDSNYNEQFF.

This clonotype appeared many times. J is TRBJ2-2 and V is TRBV4-2; D may be TRBD1 or TRBD2 (5 bases each). This CDR3 spans 17 amino acids. V gave up 0 bases and J gave up 1 base, with 12 bases separating them. The germline gives CDR1 LGHNA, CDR2 YNFKEQ. CDR3 region: CASSQDGGGGNTGELFF. CDR3 coding DNA: TGTGCCAGCAGCCAAGACGGTGGTGGGGGGAACACCGGGGAGCTGTTTTTT.

The V call is TRBV20-1, the J call TRBJ2-3; 7 nucleotides line up with TRBD2. The CDR3 has 13 residues. V shed 3 bases and J 5 bases; nucleotides not matched to a gene: 5. Germline V gene sequence: CDR1 DFQATT, CDR2 SNEGSKA (reference sequence). The CDR3 coding sequence is TGCAGTGCTAGCGGGCGGGAGTTAGATACGCAGTATTTT. Its translation is CSASGRELDTQYF.

Concerning this clonotype itself: A much larger clone sits a single nucleotide away, making a read error possible. The chain is built from TRBV5-6 and TRBJ2-6; possibly TRBD2 for D (7 bases). CDR3 length: 16 residues. Germline loops: CDR1 SGHDT, CDR2 YYEEEE. The CDR3 protein is CASLRGGVSGANVPTF. CDR3 DNA sequence: TGTGCCAGCTTGCGAGGGGGGGTCTCTGGGGCCAACGTCCCGACTTTC.

At least ten counts were recorded for this clonotype. This sequence joins TRBV20-1 and TRBJ1-2; D is unclear. This CDR3 contains 14 residues. Looked up from germline, CDR1 is DFQATT and CDR2 is SNEGSKA (reference sequence). The V gene lost 5 bases and the J gene lost 0 bases, with 13 bases spanning the gap. The CDR3 protein is CSAETEVPNYGYTF. CDR3 in DNA: TGCAGTGCTGAAACGGAAGTCCCTAACTATGGCTACACCTTC.

A note on this clonotype: A much larger clone lies one base from this, so it may be a read error. This chain joins TRBV6-5 and TRBJ2-7; 7 bases fit TRBD1. V lost 6 bases to trimming and J lost 0 bases; unmatched junction nucleotides: 5. CDR1 is MNHEY and CDR2 is SVGAGI in the germline V gene. The CDR3 loop spans 14 amino acids. The CDR3 here is CASRKTGNSYEQYF. CDR3 in DNA: TGTGCCAGCAGAAAGACAGGGAACTCCTACGAGCAGTACTTC.

Concerning this clonotype itself: No DNA is shown, since the ends of the CDR3 on it are uncertain; the CDR3 is the one TCRdb lists. V gene TRBV25-1 combines with J gene TRBJ1-1. In germline, CDR1 is MGHDK, CDR2 SYGVNS. The CDR3 spans 15 residues, counting both ends. The CDR3 loop reads CACSASLGRYTEAFF.

This clonotype appeared many times. V is TRBV6-2 or TRBV6-3 and J is TRBJ1-1; 12 nucleotides match TRBD1. The CDR3 has 16 amino acids. V lost 5 bases, J lost 3 bases, and 7 bases stayed unmatched. Germline values: CDR1 MNHEY, CDR2 SVGEGT. Written as DNA, the CDR3 is TGTGCCAGCAGTGCGTCGGGACAGGGGGCGCACACTGAAGCTTTCTTT. This encodes CASSASGQGAHTEAFF.

The rearrangement joins TRBV20-1 to TRBJ1-2, with a tentative D call TRBD1 (5 bases). This CDR3 comprises 12 residues. The V and J ends lost 5 bases and 7 bases respectively, with 14 bases between them. From germline, CDR1 is DFQATT and CDR2 SNEGSKA (reference sequence). The CDR3: CSAATGHSGYTF. CDR3 bases: TGCAGTGCTGCGACTGGACACTCTGGCTACACCTTC.

This clonotype was counted a few times. This chain joins TRBV4-3 and TRBJ2-7, with 12 bases aligning to TRBD2. This CDR3 contains 19 residues. Germline CDR1 reads LGHNA; CDR2 reads YSLEER. The V segment lost 0 bases and the J segment 0 bases; nucleotides outside the gene matches: 9. The CDR3 region has the DNA TGCGCCAGCAGCCAAGATCTCGGACTAGCGGGATATAGCTCCTACGAGCAGTACTTC. It yields the protein CASSQDLGLAGYSSYEQYF.

This clonotype was recorded once. The junction departs from the called germline gene at one end, perhaps through a read error. The V gene is TRBV7-9, the J gene TRBJ2-5; D perhaps matches TRBD1 (6 bases). There are 13 residues in the CDR3. Germline CDR1 SEHNR, CDR2 FQNEAQ (reference sequence). The CDR3 loop reads CASSRDNQGTQYF. In DNA form, the CDR3 reads TGTGCCAGCAGTCGGGACAACCAAGGGACCCAGTACTTC.

The table lists this clonotype with many counts. This sequence joins TRBV6-5 and TRBJ1-1; D gene unclear. The germline gives CDR1 MNHEY, CDR2 SVGAGI. CDR3 length equals 13 residues. V shed 6 bases and J shed 8 bases, with 16 bases lying between them. CDR3 nucleotide sequence: TGTGCCAGCAGGGCCAGGCCTCCAGCCGAAGCTTTCTTT. Translating gives CASRARPPAEAFF.

The chain joins TRBV12-5 to TRBJ2-5; D is possibly TRBD2 (7 bases). The CDR3 length is 15 residues. CDR1 LGHNT and CDR2 FRNRAP come from the germline V gene. V gave up 0 bases and J gave up 5 bases, with 13 bases separating them. The chain's CDR3 is CASGLVRGGGETQYF. Here the CDR3 DNA reads TGTGCTAGTGGTTTGGTACGGGGAGGGGGGGAGACCCAGTACTTC.

V is TRBV4-3 and J is TRBJ2-5; no clear D gene. The CDR3 spans 15 residues. Germline V gene lookup returns CDR1 LGHNA and CDR2 YSLEER. With 0 bases removed from V and 7 bases from J, the gap between germline ends came to 15 bases. CDR3: CASSQDYNPARTQYF. DNA of the CDR3: TGCGCCAGCAGCCAAGATTACAACCCGGCGAGGACCCAGTACTTC.

The rearrangement joins TRBV20-1 to TRBJ1-2, with 12 bases that match TRBD1. CDR1 is DFQATT, CDR2 SNEGSKA, per germline (reference sequence). J gave up 14 bases and V 3 bases, and 7 bases lay outside the gene matches. The CDR3 spans 12 residues. The CDR3: CSARTGQGAGTF. In DNA form, the CDR3 reads TGCAGTGCTAGGACGGGACAGGGGGCTGGAACCTTC.

The J gene is TRBJ1-5, the V gene TRBV15, with TRBD1 matching over 7 bases. The germline V gene encodes CDR1 LNHNV and CDR2 YYDKDF (reference sequence). This CDR3 is 18 amino acids long. Losses at the gene ends were 5 bases for V and 0 bases for J; bases not matched to a gene: 13. The CDR3 loop reads CATSGFQKTGISNQPQHF. The CDR3 DNA reads TGTGCCACCAGCGGATTTCAAAAGACAGGGATTAGCAATCAGCCCCAGCATTTT.

As to this clonotype: A much larger clone differs from this one at a single base, so this may be a read error. The chain has TRBV19 and TRBJ2-7, with D perhaps matching TRBD2 (6 bases). The CDR3 is 15 residues long. V was shortened by 5 bases and J by 0 bases, with 14 bases between the two germline ends. Germline values: CDR1 LNHDA, CDR2 SQIVND (reference sequence). The CDR3 is CASSARLGLSYEQYF. CDR3 coding DNA: TGTGCCAGTAGTGCAAGACTGGGACTCTCCTACGAGCAGTACTTC. Full variable domain (outside the CDR3, taken from reference TRBV19 and TRBJ2-7): DGGITQSPKYLFRKEGQNVTLSCEQNLNHDAMYWYRQDPGQGLRLIYYSQIVNDFQKGDIAEGYSVSREKKESFPLTVTSAQKNPTAFYLCASSARLGLSYEQYFGPGTRLTVT.

Notes on this clonotype: This clone may be a read error of a much larger clone one base away. This chain uses TRBV7-9 with TRBJ2-7; 7 bases agree with TRBD2. Looked up from germline, CDR1 is SEHNR and CDR2 is FQNEAQ (reference sequence). The CDR3 loop spans 14 amino acids. Trimming at V came to 5 bases and at J to 5 bases, leaving 9 bases not matched to a gene. Here the CDR3 DNA reads TGTGCCAGCAGCGAACCTGAGCGGGGCGACGAGCAGTACTTC. It specifies CASSEPERGDEQYF.

The chain couples TRBV4-2 to TRBJ2-4; TRBD2 is a possible D gene (6 bases). CDR3 length: 17 amino acids. Deletions cut 1 base from V and 0 bases from J, with 13 bases between. Germline V lookup: CDR1 LGHNA, CDR2 YNFKEQ. In nucleotides, the CDR3 is TGTGCCAGCAGCCAAGTCAATAGCGGCATAGCCAAAAACATTCAGTACTTC. Its translation is CASSQVNSGIAKNIQYF.

This clonotype was observed many times. The rearrangement uses TRBV7-9 and TRBJ2-7, with D perhaps matching TRBD2 (6 bases). CDR1 is SEHNR, CDR2 FQNEAQ, per germline (reference sequence). The germline V and J ends were trimmed by 5 bases and 3 bases, with 14 bases remaining between them. This CDR3 comprises 14 residues. As DNA, the CDR3 is TGTGCCAGCAGCGTATGGGGGGATAACTACGAGCAGTACTTC. It codes for CASSVWGDNYEQYF. Looking up the rest from reference TRBV7-9 and TRBJ2-7 gives the full variable domain: DTGVSQNPRHKITKRGQNVTFRCDPISEHNRLYWYRQTLGQGPEFLTYFQNEAQLEKSRLLSDRFSAERPKGSFSTLEIQRTEQGDSAMYLCASSVWGDNYEQYFGPGTRLTVT.

This clonotype was found many times. V and J are TRBV5-1 and TRBJ1-3; 7 bases match TRBD1. V gave up 4 bases and J gave up 6 bases; unmatched junction bases: 13. Germline-derived CDR1 and CDR2 are SGHRS and YFSETQ. The CDR3 extends over 16 amino acids. Here the CDR3 reads CASSLEGQRLTNTIYF. In DNA, the CDR3 is TGCGCCAGCAGCCTTGAGGGACAGCGCCTGACAAACACCATATATTTT. Based on the CDR3 plus reference TRBV5-1 and TRBJ1-3, the full variable domain is KAGVTQTPRYLIKTRGQQVTLSCSPISGHRSVSWYQQTPGQGLQFLFEYFSETQRNKGNFPGRFSGRQFSNSRSEMNVSTLELGDSALYLCASSLEGQRLTNTIYFGEGSWLTVV.

The rearrangement links TRBV7-8 to TRBJ2-5, with 9 bases that match TRBD1. CDR3 length: 15 amino acids. CDR1 SGHVS and CDR2 FQNEAQ come from the germline V gene. V dropped 7 bases and J dropped 1; count of bases not matched to a gene: 7. The DNA for the CDR3 is TGTGCCAGCACCCCGGGGACAGGGCTCCAAGAGACCCAGTACTTC. Encoded protein: CASTPGTGLQETQYF.

The chain carries TRBV29-1 and TRBJ1-5; 7 bases are a match to TRBD1. Germline V gene data show CDR1 as SQVTM and CDR2 as ANQGSEA. This CDR3 region has 12 residues. V lost 6 bases, J lost 7 bases, and 6 bases stayed unmatched. The CDR3 DNA follows: TGCAGCGTGCAACCCAGGGGGCAGCCCCAGCATTTT. It codes for CSVQPRGQPQHF.

The table lists this clonotype with many counts. The chain couples TRBV29-1 to TRBJ1-1; 7 bases match TRBD1. The trim removed 3 bases at V and 0 bases at J, leaving 4 bases unmatched. This CDR3 is built from 14 residues. Germline loops: CDR1 SQVTM, CDR2 ANQGSEA. The CDR3 region has the DNA TGCAGCGTTGAGGGGGACAGTTTGAACACTGAAGCTTTCTTT. Protein sequence: CSVEGDSLNTEAFF.